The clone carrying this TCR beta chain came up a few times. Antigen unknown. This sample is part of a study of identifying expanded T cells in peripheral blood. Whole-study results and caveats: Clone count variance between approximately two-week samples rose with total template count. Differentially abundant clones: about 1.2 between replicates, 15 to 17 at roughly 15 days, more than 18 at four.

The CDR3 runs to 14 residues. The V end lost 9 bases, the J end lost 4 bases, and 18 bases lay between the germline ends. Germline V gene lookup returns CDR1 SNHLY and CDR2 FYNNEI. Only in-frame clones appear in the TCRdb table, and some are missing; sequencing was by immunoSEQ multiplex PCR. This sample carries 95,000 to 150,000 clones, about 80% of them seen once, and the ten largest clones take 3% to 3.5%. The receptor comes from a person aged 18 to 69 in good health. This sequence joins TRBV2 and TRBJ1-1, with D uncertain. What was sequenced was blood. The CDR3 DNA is TGTGCCAGTACCAGTGATATACGGACCACTGAAGCTTTCTTT. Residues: CASTSDIRTTEAFF. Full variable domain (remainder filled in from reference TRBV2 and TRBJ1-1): EPEVTQTPSHQVTQMGQEVILRCVPISNHLYFYWYRQILGQKVEFLVSFYNNEISEKSEIFDDQFSVERPDGSNFTLKIRSTKLEDSAMYFCASTSDIRTTEAFFGQGTRLTVV.